Shown below are 11 T cell receptor beta chains from a single sample sequenced in a study of blood T cells in healthy people across ages. The authors ran a second PCR of roughly 7 to 11 cycles using a sample-barcoded 5' primer and a J-beta primer mix. TCRdb itself ran the 5' RACE reads through MiXCR, one entry per CDR3 protein. The data contain more than 650,000 distinct CDR3 sequences, roughly 24% of them singletons. The sample was also reused in another study, on T cells of mothers and their children.

The sample consisted of blood. The receptor set was obtained from a boy aged 5-17 years in good health.

At least ten counts were recorded for this clonotype. The rearrangement uses TRBV10-2 and TRBJ1-6, with 8 nucleotides matching TRBD1. Germline V gene data show CDR1 as WSHSY and CDR2 as SAAADI. The junction had 5 bases not matched to a gene; V was cut back by 5 bases and J by 8 bases. The CDR3 spans 14 residues. The CDR3 DNA reads TGCGCCAGCAGTCGGGACAGGACATATTCACCCCTCCACTTT. Residues: CASSRDRTYSPLHF.

The rearrangement links TRBV7-3 to TRBJ2-1; either TRBD1 or TRBD2 may fit D (5 bases each). This CDR3 contains 18 residues. Germline V gene data show CDR1 as SGHTA and CDR2 as FQGTGA. V lost 5 bases and J 1 base, leaving 21 bases between the germline ends. CDR3 in amino acids: CASSGRGQSEGSYNEQFF. Here the CDR3 DNA reads TGTGCCAGCAGCGGCAGAGGCCAATCCGAGGGGTCCTACAATGAGCAGTTCTTC.

The V call is TRBV7-2, the J call TRBJ1-4; 9 bases are a match to TRBD1. The CDR3 runs 18 residues. The ends lost 4 bases at V and 0 bases at J; junction bases unmatched: 9. The germline V gene encodes CDR1 SGHTA and CDR2 FQGNSA. In nucleotides, the CDR3 is TGTGCCAGCAGCTACCTCCGGGGACAGGGTTCAACTAATGAAAAACTGTTTTTT. Its protein product is CASSYLRGQGSTNEKLFF.

In its sample, this clonotype was seen a few times. CDR3 coding DNA: TGTGCCAGCAGAGTGGACATATACACCGGGGAGCTGTTTTTT. As protein: CASRVDIYTGELFF. This sequence joins TRBV2 and TRBJ2-2; D perhaps matches TRBD1 (5 bases). Germline V gene sequence: CDR1 SNHLY, CDR2 FYNNEI. Trimming shortened V by 6 bases and J by 3 bases, and 11 bases separated the two germline ends. There are 14 residues in the CDR3. The whole variable domain, remainder taken from reference TRBV2 and TRBJ2-2, is EPEVTQTPSHQVTQMGQEVILRCVPISNHLYFYWYRQILGQKVEFLVSFYNNEISEKSEIFDDQFSVERPDGSNFTLKIRSTKLEDSAMYFCASRVDIYTGELFFGEGSRLTVL.

This clonotype occurred a few times. CDR3 DNA: TGTGCCAGCAGCCCCGACAGGGGGCGAACAGATACGCAGTATTTT. This encodes CASSPDRGRTDTQYF. The gene calls are TRBV9 and TRBJ2-3, with 10 bases fitting TRBD1. The CDR3 extends over 15 amino acids. V shed 4 bases, J shed 3 bases, and the junction held 5 bases outside the gene matches. Germline CDR1 reads SGDLS; CDR2 reads YYNGEE.

This chain joins TRBV20-1 and TRBJ2-1, with D possibly matching TRBD1 (7 bases). The DNA matches TRBJ2-7 better at its end, which makes the J call doubtful. The germline V gene has CDR1 DFQATT and CDR2 SNEGSKA (reference sequence). The CDR3 spans 13 residues. The CDR3 here is CSAPTGTSYEQYF. The CDR3 DNA is TGCAGTGCTCCGACAGGGACTTCCTACGAGCAGTACTTC.

This clonotype was seen only a few times. The chain couples TRBV10-3 to TRBJ2-7; D tentatively fits TRBD1 or TRBD2 (5 bases each). The J call is doubtful: the DNA matches TRBJ2-5 better. CDR1 and CDR2 (germline): ENHRY, SYGVKD. This CDR3 spans 14 amino acids. The CDR3 sequence is CAISAPGRQETQYF. CDR3 nucleotide sequence: TGTGCCATCAGTGCCCCGGGACGTCAAGAGACCCAGTACTTC.

The chain uses TRBV6-1 and TRBJ1-5, with TRBD1 matching 8 bases. The junction had 10 bases not matched to a gene; V was cut back by 6 bases and J by 9 bases. Germline V gene lookup returns CDR1 MNHNS and CDR2 SASEGT. The CDR3 contains 14 residues. The CDR3 DNA sequence: TGTGCCAGCAGCACTGACAGGGGCCTTGCGCCCCAGCATTTT. Protein: CASSTDRGLAPQHF.

V usage is TRBV7-2 and J usage is TRBJ1-2, with D perhaps matching TRBD1 (6 bases). The CDR3 extends over 15 amino acids. Germline values: CDR1 SGHTA, CDR2 FQGNSA. The germline V and J ends were trimmed by 4 bases and 8 bases, with 20 bases remaining between them. The CDR3 coding sequence is TGTGCCAGCAGCTATGGGGTCGGGGGCTCGGAAGGCTACACCTTC. Its protein product is CASSYGVGGSEGYTF. Looking up the rest from reference TRBV7-2 and TRBJ1-2 gives the full variable domain: GAGVSQSPSNKVTEKGKDVELRCDPISGHTALYWYRQSLGQGLEFLIYFQGNSAPDKSGLPSDRFSAERTGGSVSTLTIQRTQQEDSAVYLCASSYGVGGSEGYTFGSGTRLTVV.

The chain recombines TRBV5-1 with TRBJ1-4; 11 nucleotides agree with TRBD1. Germline V gene sequence: CDR1 SGHRS, CDR2 YFSETQ. The CDR3 consists of 16 residues. V lost 3 bases, J lost 1 base, and 2 bases stayed unmatched. CDR3 residues: CASSSGTGGTNEKLFF. Written as DNA, the CDR3 is TGCGCCAGCAGCTCTGGGACAGGGGGAACTAATGAAAAACTGTTTTTT.

The rearrangement uses TRBV5-1 and TRBJ2-5; 12 positions agree with TRBD2. The CDR3 runs to 15 residues. Per germline, CDR1 SGHRS and CDR2 YFSETQ. The V gene end was trimmed by 4 bases and the J gene end by 5 bases; junction bases not matched to a gene: 6. In DNA, the CDR3 is TGCGCCAGCAGCAACCGACTAGCGGGGGTGGAGACCCAGTACTTC. Translation: CASSNRLAGVETQYF.